The entry below describes one T cell receptor beta chain. This specimen comes from a study of blood T cell repertoires in COVID-19. V gave up 4 bases and J gave up 1 base; unmatched junction bases: 5. In germline, CDR1 is LGHNA, CDR2 YSLEER. This CDR3 has 15 amino acids. Source study methods: Amplified reference gene primers provided the basis for estimating nucleated cell counts. Sequencing used immunoSEQ multiplex PCR; TCRdb keeps in-frame clones, though not all of them. V and J calls and clone size are as listed in that table; D and trimming were resolved from the DNA. The table includes 25,000 to 35,000 clones, 65% to 90% detected once.

Sequencing used peripheral blood. The sequence derives from a man older than 75 with active COVID-19. The chain uses TRBV4-3 and TRBJ2-3, with 7 bases matching TRBD1. The CDR3 coding sequence is TGCGCCAGCAGCCTAGGGGGCGGGCGCACAGATACGCAGTATTTT. Translating it yields CASSLGGGRTDTQYF.